This T cell receptor beta chain was captured in a study of T cells in Graves' hyperthyroidism and ophthalmopathy. Findings of the study overall: Model predictions of ophthalmopathy came a median approximately 6 months before onset. Most clonotypes that expanded in the thyroid above 0.001 also showed up in blood.

Regions amplified from RNA transcripts were the TCR beta CDR3 regions. When the TCR CDR3 underwent first-round RT-PCR, the HTBI primer set was used. TCRdb used MiXCR to reprocess the multiplex PCR reads, holding one entry per CDR3 protein. In the table there are hundreds of thousands of distinct CDR3 sequences, about 15% of which are singletons. This clonotype was found many times. The antigen is not known. Each 10 ml fresh peripheral blood draw supplied the PBMCs. The origin of this receptor is a woman aged 18-30 years with Graves' ophthalmopathy. The material sequenced was blood.

The CDR3 sequence: CASSSPGGRTDTQYF. CDR3 in DNA: TGTGCCAGCAGTTCCCCAGGGGGCAGGACAGATACGCAGTATTTT. J is TRBJ2-3 and V is TRBV28, with 8 bases fitting TRBD1. V dropped 4 bases and J dropped 3; count of bases not matched to a gene: 6. The CDR3 spans 15 residues. Germline CDR1 and CDR2: MDHEN and SYDVKM.